A single sample gave rise to the 20 T cell receptor beta chains below, sequenced in a study of T cells in Graves' hyperthyroidism and ophthalmopathy. The investigators amplified TCR beta CDR3 regions from RNA transcripts. The HTBI primer set served for first-round RT-PCR of the TCR CDR3. One entry per CDR3 protein results from TCRdb running MiXCR on the multiplex PCR reads. Altogether about half a million distinct CDR3 sequences are present, around 20% being singletons, with the ten largest covering around 27%. What was sequenced was blood. The source of these receptors is a man younger than 35 with Graves' hyperthyroidism.

The chain is built from TRBV24-1 and TRBJ1-2, with TRBD1 matching over 9 bases. V was pared by 0 bases and J by 4 bases, with 5 bases of the junction left unmatched. Germline V gene sequence: CDR1 KGHDR, CDR2 SFDVKD. CDR3 length: 16 amino acids. CDR3 DNA: TGTGCCACCAGTGATTTGAAAGGGGACAGGGCCTATGGCTACACCTTC. Translation: CATSDLKGDRAYGYTF.

The chain links TRBV27 to TRBJ2-4; 9 bases fit TRBD1. Germline trimming cut 5 bases from V and 6 bases from J; bases unmatched to any gene: 5. The CDR3 runs 14 residues. Germline CDR1 is MNHEY and CDR2 is SMNVEV (reference sequence). DNA for the CDR3: TGTGCCAGCAGTCGCCGGGACAGGGCAAACATTCAGTACTTC. This encodes CASSRRDRANIQYF.

The rearrangement links TRBV28 to TRBJ1-3; weak D call: TRBD1 (5 bases). The germline gives CDR1 MDHEN, CDR2 SYDVKM. The CDR3 contains 16 residues. The V end was cut by 5 bases, the J end by 0 bases, with 14 bases between. The CDR3, as DNA: TGTGCCAGCAGTCCCGCCGGGGGGTTCTCTGGAAACACCATATATTTT. Residues: CASSPAGGFSGNTIYF.

J is TRBJ2-5 and V is TRBV6-1; perhaps TRBD2 as D (5 bases). V lost 6 bases, J lost 2 bases, and 13 bases lay in between. The CDR3 runs 14 residues. Germline CDR1 and CDR2: MNHNS and SASEGT. CDR3 loop: CASREYGIQETQYF. The CDR3 bases are TGTGCCAGCAGGGAATACGGGATTCAAGAGACCCAGTACTTC.

This clonotype was seen many times. V and J are TRBV7-6 and TRBJ1-3; D perhaps matches TRBD1 (6 bases). Germline CDR1 reads SGHVS; CDR2 reads FNYEAQ. Trimming removed 5 bases from V and 8 bases from J, with 13 bases in between. This CDR3 contains 13 residues. DNA for the CDR3: TGTGCCAGCAGCATACAGGGTACGGACACCATATATTTT. Protein: CASSIQGTDTIYF.

This clonotype was seen ten or more times. V is TRBV12-3 or TRBV12-4 and J is TRBJ1-2; no reliable D call. The CDR3 sequence is 12 residues long. Trimming took 6 bases from V and 1 from J, leaving 6 bases between them. CDR3 amino acids: CASSLDNYGYTF. The CDR3 nucleotides are TGTGCCAGCAGCCTAGATAACTATGGCTACACCTTC.

This chain uses TRBV28 with TRBJ2-5, with 9 bases identical to TRBD2. CDR1 is MDHEN, CDR2 SYDVKM, per germline. The junction had 4 bases not matched to a gene; V was cut back by 2 bases and J by 0 bases. This CDR3 comprises 16 residues. CDR3 nucleotide sequence: TGTGCCAGCAGTTTAGGGAGCGGGAGGTACCAAGAGACCCAGTACTTC. Its translation: CASSLGSGRYQETQYF.

The gene calls are TRBV28 and TRBJ2-7, with D unresolved. The CDR3 extends over 15 amino acids. Germline assignment: CDR1 MDHEN and CDR2 SYDVKM. V lost 6 bases and J lost 2, with 17 bases in between. CDR3 region: CASSQDGSLAYEQYF. CDR3 coding DNA: TGTGCCAGCAGCCAAGATGGTAGCCTCGCCTACGAGCAGTACTTC.

The rearrangement uses TRBV6-4 and TRBJ1-5; D ambiguous. The CDR3 is 17 residues long. The V and J ends lost 7 bases and 5 bases respectively, with 24 bases between them. Germline CDR1 reads MRHNA; CDR2 reads SNTAGT. The CDR3 protein is CASIPGGGNPFDQPQHF. The CDR3 bases are TGTGCCAGCATCCCCGGAGGAGGGAACCCCTTTGATCAGCCCCAGCATTTT.

This clonotype was picked up many times. The chain is built from TRBV12-3 or TRBV12-4 and TRBJ1-5, with D possibly matching TRBD1 (5 bases). The CDR3 totals 16 residues. Trimming stripped 3 bases from V and 3 bases from J, with 15 bases between. CDR3 in amino acids: CASSFCAGFFNQPQHF. CDR3 DNA: TGTGCCAGCAGTTTTTGTGCAGGGTTCTTCAATCAGCCCCAGCATTTT.

This clonotype has ten or more counts. The chain couples TRBV2 to TRBJ2-7, with TRBD2 matching over 8 bases. Germline values: CDR1 SNHLY, CDR2 FYNNEI. Trimming removed 7 bases from V and 5 bases from J; junction bases left unmatched: 10. The CDR3 extends over 14 amino acids. CDR3 sequence: CASTPGLVEHEQYF. CDR3 in DNA: TGTGCCAGCACACCGGGACTAGTAGAACACGAGCAGTACTTC.

The chain couples TRBV11-2 to TRBJ2-7; TRBD2 aligns across 13 bases. Germline V gives CDR1 SGHAT, CDR2 FQNNGV. The CDR3 is 16 amino acids. Germline trimming cut 1 base from V and 4 bases from J; bases unmatched to any gene: 4. The CDR3 here is CASSLVLAGGPYEQYF. The CDR3 coding sequence is TGTGCCAGCAGCTTAGTACTAGCGGGAGGGCCTTACGAGCAGTACTTC. Looking up the rest from reference TRBV11-2 and TRBJ2-7 gives the full variable domain: EAGVAQSPRYKIIEKRQSVAFWCNPISGHATLYWYQQILGQGPKLLIQFQNNGVVDDSQLPKDRFSAERLKGVDSTLKIQPAKLEDSAVYLCASSLVLAGGPYEQYFGPGTRLTVT.

This clonotype was seen many times. This chain uses TRBV27 with TRBJ1-6, with no clear D. Per germline, CDR1 MNHEY and CDR2 SMNVEV (reference sequence). The V and J ends lost 3 bases and 6 bases respectively, with 6 bases between them. CDR3 length: 13 residues. CDR3 in amino acids: CASSFRANSPLHF. The CDR3 coding sequence is TGTGCCAGCAGTTTTAGGGCTAATTCACCCCTCCACTTT.

V and J are TRBV3-1 and TRBJ2-2; no firm D call. Germline values: CDR1 LGHDT, CDR2 YNNKEL (reference sequence). V lost 4 bases to trimming and J lost 6 bases, with 12 bases between them. CDR3 size: 14 residues. In DNA form, the CDR3 reads TGTGCCAGCAGCCCCAACCTCCCAGCCGGGGAGCTGTTTTTT. As protein: CASSPNLPAGELFF.

This clonotype was counted ten times or more. This chain connects TRBV6-5 to TRBJ1-5, with D unclear. V was trimmed by 0 bases and J by 6 bases, leaving 6 bases between them. The CDR3 is 13 residues long. Germline CDR1 MNHEY, CDR2 SVGAGI. The CDR3 sequence: CASSYSVGQPQHF. The CDR3 DNA follows: TGTGCCAGCAGTTACTCGGTAGGTCAGCCCCAGCATTTT.

This clonotype was detected a few times. The chain has TRBV6-2 or TRBV6-3 and TRBJ1-1; 11 nucleotides agree with TRBD1. Germline CDR1 MNHEY, CDR2 SVGEGT. Trimming at V came to 3 bases and at J to 10 bases, leaving 25 bases not matched to a gene. This CDR3 has 20 residues. The CDR3 reads CASSYLGVMGQGVGGHGAFF. In nucleotides, the CDR3 is TGTGCCAGCAGTTATCTGGGCGTAATGGGACAGGGGGTGGGGGGTCATGGAGCTTTCTTT.

The chain carries TRBV5-1 and TRBJ2-2; D is ambiguous. The CDR3 is made up of 16 amino acids. Germline V gene data show CDR1 as SGHRS and CDR2 as YFSETQ. Trimming stripped 0 bases from V and 2 bases from J, with 11 bases between. In DNA form, the CDR3 reads TGCGCCAGCAGCTTGGAAGGTGTCGGAAACACCGGGGAGCTGTTTTTT. The encoded protein is CASSLEGVGNTGELFF.

The chain recombines TRBV20-1 with TRBJ1-1; 7 bases align to TRBD1. This CDR3 has 14 amino acids. The germline V gene encodes CDR1 DFQATT and CDR2 SNEGSKA (reference sequence). Losses at the gene ends were 1 base for V and 6 bases for J; bases not matched to a gene: 8. The CDR3 DNA sequence: TGCAGTGCTAGAGGATCATACAGGGGCGCTGAAGCTTTCTTT. As protein: CSARGSYRGAEAFF.

This clonotype was observed at least ten times. The gene calls are TRBV2 and TRBJ1-2; perhaps TRBD1 as D (6 bases). The V gene's germline CDR1 is SNHLY and CDR2 FYNNEI. V lost 9 bases and J 2 bases, leaving 19 bases between the germline ends. The CDR3 spans 15 residues. The CDR3 DNA reads TGTGCCAGTTACCGGCGACAGGACCAAAACTATGGCTACACCTTC. Translated: CASYRRQDQNYGYTF.

This clonotype came up many times. V is TRBV6-5 and J is TRBJ2-7; 8 bases are shared with TRBD1. Trimming at V came to 2 bases and at J to 5 bases, leaving 5 bases not matched to a gene. CDR1 MNHEY and CDR2 SVGAGI come from the germline V gene. The CDR3 is 14 amino acids. This CDR3 reads CASSYAARGHEQYF. The CDR3 bases are TGTGCCAGCAGTTACGCGGCCAGGGGGCACGAGCAGTACTTC.